This T cell receptor (beta chain) was sequenced during a study of OX40 agonist ivuxolimab in advanced cancers. V lost 4 bases, J lost 2 bases, and 7 bases lay in between. The germline V gene encodes CDR1 SGHRS and CDR2 YFSETQ. The CDR3 totals 12 residues. Sequenced by immunoSEQ multiplex PCR; TCRdb stores in-frame clones only, minus some. The table shows some 70,000 clones, with about nine tenths occurring only once. The J gene is TRBJ2-7, the V gene TRBV5-1, with D hard to call. The sequence came from an adult with an advanced solid tumor such as melanoma, head and neck, liver or kidney cancer. Sequenced here: CD4+ or CD8+ T cells sorted from blood, sampled in a trial of the OX40 agonist ivuxolimab. The CDR3 DNA is TGCGCCAGCAGCCACGACACCTACGAGCAGTACTTC. Translation: CASSHDTYEQYF.